The entry below gives a single TCR beta chain sequence along with its context. Its specificity is not known. Per the germline V gene, CDR1 is MDHEN and CDR2 is SYDVKM. The CDR3 is made up of 17 amino acids. J was trimmed by 1 base and V by 3 bases; bases with no gene match: 4. This entry is derived from a study of OX40 agonist ivuxolimab in advanced cancers. Turning to the study itself: Ivuxolimab, an agonist antibody against OX40 (CD134), was given to patients. Notes on the study in general: Fewer expanded clones were found on average in CD4+ than in CD8+ T cells. Clonal expansion from baseline to week 6 occurred in both CD4+ and CD8+ T cells. Partial responders at 0.1-3.0 mg/kg had among the lowest clonal expansion.

TCRdb keeps only in-frame clones here, not all; method: immunoSEQ multiplex PCR. The table shows more than 45,000 clones, with roughly 83% occurring only once. The sample consisted of CD4+ or CD8+ T cells sorted from blood, taken in a trial of the OX40 agonist ivuxolimab. The genes are TRBV28 and TRBJ2-2, with 11 nucleotides matching TRBD2. This TCR was recovered from an adult with an advanced solid tumor such as melanoma, head and neck, liver or kidney cancer. CDR3: CASSFPSGGLNTGELFF. The CDR3 DNA reads TGTGCCAGCAGTTTTCCTAGCGGGGGGCTGAACACCGGGGAGCTGTTTTTT.